These T cell receptor beta chains were read from a single sample in a study of shared clonotypes between healthy human individuals. The method was immunoSEQ multiplex PCR; TCRdb's version includes in-frame clones alone and lacks a portion of them. The data hold about 960,000 clones, with 70% to 85% observed a single time. Sequenced input: memory CD4+ T cells sorted from blood. The receptors shown here come from a man aged 18 to 29 in good health. Both conserved end residues are part of each CDR3. Each record gives: CDR3 DNA, CDR3 protein, D gene, CDR3 length, V gene, clone size, J gene. A D gene is named only where the DNA matches it firmly. Size is stated for part of the rows, as once, few or many counts, or as a class when the clone is expanded.

DNA: TGTGCCATCAGTGAGTCGCTAGCGGGAGGCAATACGCAGTATTTT
CDR3: CAISESLAGGNTQYF
D: TRBD2
length: 15
V: TRBV10-3
size: NA
J: TRBJ2-3

DNA: TGTGCCAGCAGCCCCGGCGGGGAGGGCACAGATACGCAGTATTTT
CDR3: CASSPGGEGTDTQYF
D: NA
length: 15
V: TRBV11-3
size: NA
J: TRBJ2-3

DNA: TGTGCCAGCAGTTACCCAGGGAGGAATGAGCAGTTCTTC
CDR3: CASSYPGRNEQFF
D: NA
length: 13
V: TRBV6-5
size: NA
J: TRBJ2-1

DNA: TGTGCCAGCTCAACCGGGACAGGGAATCATGGCTACACCTTC
CDR3: CASSTGTGNHGYTF
D: TRBD1
length: 14
V: TRBV18
size: once
J: TRBJ1-2

DNA: TGTGCCAGCTCTCCCCAGGGGAACACTGAAGCTTTCTTT
CDR3: CASSPQGNTEAFF
D: NA
length: 13
V: TRBV18
size: NA
J: TRBJ1-1

DNA: TGTGCCAGCAGTTCCGGACTACTTACGCAGTATTTT
CDR3: CASSSGLLTQYF
D: NA
length: 12
V: TRBV27
size: few
J: TRBJ2-3

DNA: TGTGCCTGGGGGACAGTAGTTAATTCACCCCTTCACTTT
CDR3: CAWGTVVNSPLHF
D: TRBD1
length: 13
V: TRBV30
size: NA
J: TRBJ1-6

DNA: TGTGCCAGTAGTCTACAGGGACCCTATGGCTACACCTTC
CDR3: CASSLQGPYGYTF
D: NA
length: 13
V: TRBV19
size: NA
J: TRBJ1-2

DNA: TGTGCCAGCAGCTTACCGCCCGACAATGAGCAGTTCTTC
CDR3: CASSLPPDNEQFF
D: NA
length: 13
V: TRBV7-8
size: NA
J: TRBJ2-1

DNA: TGTGCCAGCAGTTTAAGACAGGGGGTCCTTTCCTACGAGCAGTACTTC
CDR3: CASSLRQGVLSYEQYF
D: TRBD1
length: 16
V: TRBV28
size: NA
J: TRBJ2-7

DNA: TGTGCTAGCAGCGGCGGGGAGAGGGAGACCCAGTACTTC
CDR3: CASSGGERETQYF
D: NA
length: 13
V: TRBV7-7
size: NA
J: TRBJ2-5

DNA: TGTGCCAGTAGTGAATCCATGCTTGCTGAGCAGTTCTTC
CDR3: CASSESMLAEQFF
D: NA
length: 13
V: TRBV19
size: NA
J: TRBJ2-1

DNA: TGTGCCAGCAGCCTTTTAAATGAGCAGTTCTTC
CDR3: CASSLLNEQFF
D: NA
length: 11
V: TRBV7-9
size: NA
J: TRBJ2-1

DNA: TGTGCCAGCAGCTCCCGGACTGGCGGGAACACTGAAGCTTTCTTT
CDR3: CASSSRTGGNTEAFF
D: NA
length: 15
V: TRBV7-9
size: few
J: TRBJ1-1

DNA: TGCGCCAGCAGCCAAGATACAACTGCAACTTTGGGATATGGCTACACCTTC
CDR3: CASSQDTTATLGYGYTF
D: NA
length: 17
V: TRBV4-1
size: NA
J: TRBJ1-2

DNA: TGCAGCGTTGAAGGGGACAGGGGAGACTATGGCTACACCTTC
CDR3: CSVEGDRGDYGYTF
D: TRBD1
length: 14
V: TRBV29-1
size: NA
J: TRBJ1-2

DNA: TGTGCCACCAGCAGAGATACTACAGGGGTCGAGCAGTACTTC
CDR3: CATSRDTTGVEQYF
D: TRBD1
length: 14
V: TRBV15
size: NA
J: TRBJ2-7

DNA: TGTGCCAGCAGCTTAGGCCGGTTAACTAATGAAAAACTGTTTTTT
CDR3: CASSLGRLTNEKLFF
D: NA
length: 15
V: TRBV7-2
size: NA
J: TRBJ1-4

DNA: TGTGCCAGCAGCTTAGGCCCTTACTCTGGAAACACCATATATTTT
CDR3: CASSLGPYSGNTIYF
D: NA
length: 15
V: TRBV11-2
size: NA
J: TRBJ1-3

DNA: TGCGCCAGCAGCTTGGACGTAGCGGGAGTTGCAGATACGCAGTATTTT
CDR3: CASSLDVAGVADTQYF
D: TRBD2
length: 16
V: TRBV5-1
size: NA
J: TRBJ2-3

DNA: TGTGCCAGCAGCTCCAGCGGCCCTAAAGAGACCCAGTACTTC
CDR3: CASSSSGPKETQYF
D: NA
length: 14
V: TRBV11-2
size: NA
J: TRBJ2-5

DNA: TGCGCCAGCAGCTCGACAGGGAGGGATGGCAATGAGCAGTTCTTC
CDR3: CASSSTGRDGNEQFF
D: NA
length: 15
V: TRBV5-1
size: NA
J: TRBJ2-1

DNA: TGTGCCAGCTCACCAGGCCAGGGCCAGAATGAAAAACTGTTTTTT
CDR3: CASSPGQGQNEKLFF
D: NA
length: 15
V: TRBV18
size: few
J: TRBJ1-4

DNA: TGTGCCAGCAGTTCCCGAAGGACTGAAGCTTTCTTT
CDR3: CASSSRRTEAFF
D: NA
length: 12
V: TRBV6-6
size: few
J: TRBJ1-1

DNA: TGTGCCAGCAGCTTGTGGTTCGACAGTATGAACACTGAAGCTTTCTTT
CDR3: CASSLWFDSMNTEAFF
D: NA
length: 16
V: TRBV5-6
size: NA
J: TRBJ1-1

DNA: TGTGCCAGCAGGAGACGGGGGGGGCGGACTGAAGCTTTCTTT
CDR3: CASRRRGGRTEAFF
D: NA
length: 14
V: TRBV25-1
size: NA
J: TRBJ1-1

DNA: TGCAGCTCCAGGGATATAGATGGCTACACCTTC
CDR3: CSSRDIDGYTF
D: NA
length: 11
V: TRBV20-1
size: once
J: TRBJ1-2

DNA: TGCGCCAGCAGCTTTACGGGGTCCATTGAGCAGTTCTTC
CDR3: CASSFTGSIEQFF
D: NA
length: 13
V: TRBV5-1
size: NA
J: TRBJ2-1

DNA: TGTGCCAGCAGTGACCACGGATTACTCCAAGAGACCCAGTACTTC
CDR3: CASSDHGLLQETQYF
D: NA
length: 15
V: TRBV6-1
size: NA
J: TRBJ2-5

DNA: TGTGCCAGCAGCTTAGTACTCGGTGAGCAGTTCTTC
CDR3: CASSLVLGEQFF
D: NA
length: 12
V: TRBV11-1
size: once
J: TRBJ2-1

DNA: TGTGCCAGCAGCAAGGTCGGCTATGGCTACACCTTC
CDR3: CASSKVGYGYTF
D: NA
length: 12
V: TRBV6-1
size: NA
J: TRBJ1-2